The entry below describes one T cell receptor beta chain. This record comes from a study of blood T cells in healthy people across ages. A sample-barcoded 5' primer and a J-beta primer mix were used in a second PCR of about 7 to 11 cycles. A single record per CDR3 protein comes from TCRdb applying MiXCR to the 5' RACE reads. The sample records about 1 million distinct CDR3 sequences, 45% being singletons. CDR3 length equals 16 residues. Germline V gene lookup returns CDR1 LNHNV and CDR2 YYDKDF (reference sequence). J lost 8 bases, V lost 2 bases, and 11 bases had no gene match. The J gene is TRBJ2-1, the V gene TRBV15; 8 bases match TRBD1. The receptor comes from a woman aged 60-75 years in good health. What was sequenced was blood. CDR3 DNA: TGTGCCACCAGCAGAAACCCGTCGACAGGGGCCGATGAGCAGTTCTTC. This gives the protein CATSRNPSTGADEQFF.